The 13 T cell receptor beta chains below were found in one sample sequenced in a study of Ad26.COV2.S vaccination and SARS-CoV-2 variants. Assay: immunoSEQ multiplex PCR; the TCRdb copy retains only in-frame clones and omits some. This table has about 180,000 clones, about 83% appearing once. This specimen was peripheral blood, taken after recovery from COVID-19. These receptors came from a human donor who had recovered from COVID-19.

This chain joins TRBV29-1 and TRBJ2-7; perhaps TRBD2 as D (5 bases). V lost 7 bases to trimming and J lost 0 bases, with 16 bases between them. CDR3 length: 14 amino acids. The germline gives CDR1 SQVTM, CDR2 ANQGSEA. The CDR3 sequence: CSATEGGSSYEQYF. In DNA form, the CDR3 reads TGCAGCGCCACCGAGGGCGGTAGCTCCTACGAGCAGTACTTC.

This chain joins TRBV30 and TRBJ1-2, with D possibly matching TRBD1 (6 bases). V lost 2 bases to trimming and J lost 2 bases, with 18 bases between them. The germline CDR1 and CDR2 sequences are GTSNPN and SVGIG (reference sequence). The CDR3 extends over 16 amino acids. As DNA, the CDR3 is TGTGCCTGGAGTTCCCGTGGGGCAGGGGACAACTATGGCTACACCTTC. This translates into CAWSSRGAGDNYGYTF.

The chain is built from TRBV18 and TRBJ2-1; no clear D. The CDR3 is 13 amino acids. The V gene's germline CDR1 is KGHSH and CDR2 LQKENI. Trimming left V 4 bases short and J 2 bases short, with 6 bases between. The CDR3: CASSLQTYNEQFF. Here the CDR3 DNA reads TGTGCCAGCTCACTACAGACCTACAATGAGCAGTTCTTC.

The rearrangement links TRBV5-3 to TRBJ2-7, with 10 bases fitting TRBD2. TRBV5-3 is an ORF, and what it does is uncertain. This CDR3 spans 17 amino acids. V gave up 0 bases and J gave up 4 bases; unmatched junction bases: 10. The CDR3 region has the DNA TGTGCCAGAAGCTTGGGTCCTGAGACTAGCGGGCGGTACGAGCAGTACTTC. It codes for CARSLGPETSGRYEQYF.

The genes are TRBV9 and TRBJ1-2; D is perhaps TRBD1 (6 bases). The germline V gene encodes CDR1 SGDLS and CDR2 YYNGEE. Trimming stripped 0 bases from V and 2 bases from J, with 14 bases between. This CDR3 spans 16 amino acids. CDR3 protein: CASSVGGTTGNYGYTF. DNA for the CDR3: TGTGCCAGCAGCGTAGGCGGTACAACAGGGAACTATGGCTACACCTTC.

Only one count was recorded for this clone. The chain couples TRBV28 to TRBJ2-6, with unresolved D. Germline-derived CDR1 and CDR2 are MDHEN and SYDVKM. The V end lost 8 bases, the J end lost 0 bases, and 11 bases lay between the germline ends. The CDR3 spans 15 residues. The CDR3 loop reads CASLESRSGANVLTF. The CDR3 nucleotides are TGTGCCAGCTTAGAGTCACGCTCTGGGGCCAACGTCCTGACTTTC.

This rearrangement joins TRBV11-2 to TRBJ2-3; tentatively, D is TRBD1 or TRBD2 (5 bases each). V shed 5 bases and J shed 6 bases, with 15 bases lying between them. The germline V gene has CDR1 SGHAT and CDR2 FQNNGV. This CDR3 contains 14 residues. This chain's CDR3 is CASSHLGASDTQYF. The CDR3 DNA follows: TGTGCCAGCAGCCACCTCGGGGCGTCCGATACGCAGTATTTT.

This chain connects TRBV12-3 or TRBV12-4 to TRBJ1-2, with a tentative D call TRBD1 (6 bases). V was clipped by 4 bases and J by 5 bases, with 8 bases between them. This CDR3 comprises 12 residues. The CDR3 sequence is CASSYTGYGYTF. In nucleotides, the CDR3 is TGTGCCAGCAGTTATACAGGGTATGGCTACACCTTC.

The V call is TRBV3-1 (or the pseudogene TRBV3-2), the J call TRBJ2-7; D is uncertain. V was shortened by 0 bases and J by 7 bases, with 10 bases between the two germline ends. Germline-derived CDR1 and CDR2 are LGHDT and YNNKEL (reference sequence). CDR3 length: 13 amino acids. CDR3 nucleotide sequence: TGTGCCAGCAGCCAAGATTTGGACGGGGAGCAGTACTTC. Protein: CASSQDLDGEQYF.

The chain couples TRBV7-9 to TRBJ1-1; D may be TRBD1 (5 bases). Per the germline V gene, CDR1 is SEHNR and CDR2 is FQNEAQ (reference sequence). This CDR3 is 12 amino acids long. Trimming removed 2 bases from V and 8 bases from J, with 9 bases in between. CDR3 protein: CASSLTGTEAFF. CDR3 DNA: TGTGCCAGCAGCTTAACTGGGACGGAAGCTTTCTTT.

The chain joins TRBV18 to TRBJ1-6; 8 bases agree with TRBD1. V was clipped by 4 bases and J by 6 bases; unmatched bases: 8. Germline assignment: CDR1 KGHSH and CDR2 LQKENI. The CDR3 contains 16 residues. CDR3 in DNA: TGTGCCAGCTCACATGACAGGGGAAAGGGTAATTCACCCCTCCACTTT. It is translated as CASSHDRGKGNSPLHF.

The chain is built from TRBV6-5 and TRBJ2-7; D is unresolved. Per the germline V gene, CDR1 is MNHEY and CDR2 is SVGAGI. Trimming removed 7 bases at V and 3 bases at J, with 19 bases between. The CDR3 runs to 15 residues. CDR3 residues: CASTHRSGADYEQYF. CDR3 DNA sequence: TGTGCCAGCACCCATAGGAGTGGTGCGGACTACGAGCAGTACTTC.

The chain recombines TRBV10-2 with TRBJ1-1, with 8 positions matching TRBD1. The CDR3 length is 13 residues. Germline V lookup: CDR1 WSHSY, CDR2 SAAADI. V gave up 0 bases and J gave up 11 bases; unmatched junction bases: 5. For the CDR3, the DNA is TGCGCCAGCAGTGAGTCGGGGACAGGTTTGGCTTTCTTT. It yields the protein CASSESGTGLAFF.